The TCR beta chain described here comes from a study of spatial heterogeneity in lung cancer. Whole-study context: There were approximately 69 donors, all of them untreated patients with early-stage non-small cell lung cancer. Beta-chain sequences consistently outnumbered alpha-chain sequences in detection.

Time point noted: blood at routine non-recurrence follow-up after resection. The input material, whole RNA from tumor, nontumor lung or frozen PBMC, was sequenced unsorted. The CDR3 is 10 residues long. V gave up 5 bases and J gave up 4 bases, with 4 bases separating them. CDR1 DFQATT and CDR2 SNEGSKA come from the germline V gene (reference sequence). TCRdb analysed the 5' RACE reads with MiXCR anew, one entry per CDR3 protein. Here the sample spans around 47,000 distinct CDR3 sequences, around 7.7% being singletons. This sequence originates from a female donor with early-stage non-small cell lung cancer. The chain has TRBV20-1 and TRBJ2-3; D unclear. Material: PBMCs, obtained at follow-up. The CDR3 DNA reads as TGCAGTGCTCGGCCAGATACGCAGTATTTT. This codes for CSARPDTQYF.